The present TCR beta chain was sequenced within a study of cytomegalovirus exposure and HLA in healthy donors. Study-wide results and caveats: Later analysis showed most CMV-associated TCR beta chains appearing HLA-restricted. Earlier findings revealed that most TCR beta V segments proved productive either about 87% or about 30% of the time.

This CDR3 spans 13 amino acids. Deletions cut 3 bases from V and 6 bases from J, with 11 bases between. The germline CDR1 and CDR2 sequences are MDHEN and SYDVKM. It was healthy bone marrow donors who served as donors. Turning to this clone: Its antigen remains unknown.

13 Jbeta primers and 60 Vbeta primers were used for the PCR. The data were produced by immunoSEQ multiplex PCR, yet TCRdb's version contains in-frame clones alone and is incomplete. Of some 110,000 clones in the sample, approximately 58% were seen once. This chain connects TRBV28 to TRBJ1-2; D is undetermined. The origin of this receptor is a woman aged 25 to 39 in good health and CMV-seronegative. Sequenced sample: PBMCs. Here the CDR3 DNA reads TGTGCCAGCAGTTTGGAACAGTTCAATGGCTACACCTTC. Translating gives CASSLEQFNGYTF.